The following is a TCR beta chain sequence with its context. Its antigen is as yet unknown. Mismatch with germline at one junction end may stem from a read error. This specimen includes other DNA sequences encoding the same CDR3. Tumor tissue was taken before any definitive surgery or chemotherapy was given. These data originate in a study of high-grade serous ovarian cancer treatment subgroups. Notes on the study in general: The analyses considered CDR3 and ignored CDR1 and CDR2. These tumor repertoires lack spatial information from bulk sequencing.

Germline loops: CDR1 LGHNA, CDR2 YNFKEQ. CDR3 length equals 14 residues. Generated by immunoSEQ multiplex PCR, the TCRdb table keeps only in-frame clones and is missing some. The data contain 2,500 or so clones, 72% of them seen just once; the ten biggest clones take up about an eighth. This sequence was found in a human donor with high-grade serous ovarian cancer. The sample was tumor tissue. This chain uses TRBV4-2 with TRBJ2-1, with D possibly TRBD2 on 6 matching bases. The CDR3 reads CASSQDFGRREQFF. The CDR3 coding sequence is TGTGCCAGCAGTCAAGATTTCGGGAGACGGGAGCAGTTCTTC.